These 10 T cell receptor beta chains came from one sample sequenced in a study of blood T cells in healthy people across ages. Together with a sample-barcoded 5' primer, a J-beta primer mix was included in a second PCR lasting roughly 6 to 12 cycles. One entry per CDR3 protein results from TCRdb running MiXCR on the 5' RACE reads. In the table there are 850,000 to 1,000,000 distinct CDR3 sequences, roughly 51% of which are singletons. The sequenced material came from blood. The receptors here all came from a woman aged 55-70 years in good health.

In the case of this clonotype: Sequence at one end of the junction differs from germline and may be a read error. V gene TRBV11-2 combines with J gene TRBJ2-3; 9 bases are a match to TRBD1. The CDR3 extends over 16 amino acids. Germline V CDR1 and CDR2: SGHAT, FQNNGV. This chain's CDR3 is CASSLITGGDVDAQYF. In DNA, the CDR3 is TGTGCCAGCAGCTTGATCACAGGGGGCGACGTAGATGCGCAGTATTTT.

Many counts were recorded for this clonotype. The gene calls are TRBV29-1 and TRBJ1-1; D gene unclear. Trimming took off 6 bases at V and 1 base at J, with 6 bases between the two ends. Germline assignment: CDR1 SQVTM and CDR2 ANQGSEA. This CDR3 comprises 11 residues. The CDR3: CSVEQNTEAFF. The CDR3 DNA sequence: TGCAGCGTGGAACAGAACACTGAAGCTTTCTTT.

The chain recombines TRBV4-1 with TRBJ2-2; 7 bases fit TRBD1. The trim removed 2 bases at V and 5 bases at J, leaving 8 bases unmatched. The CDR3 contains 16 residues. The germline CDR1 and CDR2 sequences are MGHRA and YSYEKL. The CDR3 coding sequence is TGCGCCAGCAGCCAACAAAACAGGGGCTGGACCGGGGAGCTGTTTTTT. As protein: CASSQQNRGWTGELFF.

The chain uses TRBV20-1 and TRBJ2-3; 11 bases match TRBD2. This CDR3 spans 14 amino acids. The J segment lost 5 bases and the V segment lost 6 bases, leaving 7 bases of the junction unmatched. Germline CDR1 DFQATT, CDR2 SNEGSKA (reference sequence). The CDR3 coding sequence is TGCAGTGCGCGACTAGCGGGAACTGGAGATACGCAGTATTTT. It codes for CSARLAGTGDTQYF.

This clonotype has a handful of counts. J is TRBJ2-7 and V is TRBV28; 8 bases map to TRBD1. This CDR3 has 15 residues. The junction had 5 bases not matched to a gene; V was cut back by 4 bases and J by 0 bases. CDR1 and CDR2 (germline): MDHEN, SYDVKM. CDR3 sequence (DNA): TGTGCCAGCAGTTCGACAGGGGAGAGCTCCTACGAGCAGTACTTC. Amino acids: CASSSTGESSYEQYF.

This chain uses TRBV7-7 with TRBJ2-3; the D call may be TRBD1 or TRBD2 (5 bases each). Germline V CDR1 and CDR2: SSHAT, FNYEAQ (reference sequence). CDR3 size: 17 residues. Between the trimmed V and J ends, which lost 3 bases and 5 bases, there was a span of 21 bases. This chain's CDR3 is CASSLARGFGAIDTQYF. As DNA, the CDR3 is TGTGCCAGCAGCTTGGCCCGGGGTTTCGGGGCCATAGATACGCAGTATTTT.

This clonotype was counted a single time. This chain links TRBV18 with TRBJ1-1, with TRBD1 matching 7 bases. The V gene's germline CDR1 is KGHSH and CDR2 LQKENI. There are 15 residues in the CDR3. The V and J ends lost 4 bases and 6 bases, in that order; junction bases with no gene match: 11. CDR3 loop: CASSRGRGGSSEAFF. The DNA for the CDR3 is TGTGCCAGCTCACGCGGCAGGGGGGGTAGCTCTGAAGCTTTCTTT.

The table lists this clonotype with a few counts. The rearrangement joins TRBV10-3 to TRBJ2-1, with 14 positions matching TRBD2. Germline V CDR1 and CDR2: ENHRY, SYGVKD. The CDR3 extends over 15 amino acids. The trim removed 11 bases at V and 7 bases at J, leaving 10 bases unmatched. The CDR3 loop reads CASRLAGGPGNEQFF. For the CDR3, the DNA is TGTGCCTCCCGACTAGCGGGAGGGCCGGGGAATGAGCAGTTCTTC.

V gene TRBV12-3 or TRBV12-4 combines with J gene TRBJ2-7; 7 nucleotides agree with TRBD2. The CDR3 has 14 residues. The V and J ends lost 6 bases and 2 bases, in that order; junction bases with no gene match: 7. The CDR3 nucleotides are TGTGCCAGCAGAAGGGCGGGAGCGCCCTACGAGCAGTACTTC. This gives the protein CASRRAGAPYEQYF.

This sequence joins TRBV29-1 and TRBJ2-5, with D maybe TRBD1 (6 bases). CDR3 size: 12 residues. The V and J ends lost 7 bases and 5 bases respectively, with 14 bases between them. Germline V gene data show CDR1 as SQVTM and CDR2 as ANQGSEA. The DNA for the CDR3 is TGCAGCGCCTCCACAGGGAGCGAGACCCAGTACTTC. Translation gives CSASTGSETQYF. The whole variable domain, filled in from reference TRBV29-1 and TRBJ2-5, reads SAVISQKPSRDICQRGTSLTIQCQVDSQVTMMFWYRQQPGQSLTLIATANQGSEATYESGFVIDKFPISRPNLTFSTLTVSNMSPEDSSIYLCSASTGSETQYFGPGTRLLVL.